This TCR beta chain appears in the sequencing data of a study of OX40 agonist ivuxolimab in advanced cancers. Whole-study context: Cancers in dose escalation were hepatocellular, melanoma, renal cell and head and neck.

TCRdb's copy holds only in-frame clones and misses some; the assay was immunoSEQ multiplex PCR. Among tens of thousands of clones listed, just over 85% were seen once. The junction had 8 bases not matched to a gene; V was cut back by 4 bases and J by 4 bases. Per germline, CDR1 SGHRS and CDR2 YFSETQ. The CDR3 length is 14 residues. The chain links TRBV5-1 to TRBJ2-7, with TRBD1 identical over 7 bases. This receptor was identified in an adult with an advanced solid tumor such as melanoma, head and neck, liver or kidney cancer. This material consisted of CD4+ or CD8+ T cells sorted from blood, taken in a trial of the OX40 agonist ivuxolimab. CDR3 in amino acids: CASSPGQSIYEQYF. DNA of the CDR3: TGCGCCAGCAGCCCGGGACAGTCTATTTACGAGCAGTACTTC.